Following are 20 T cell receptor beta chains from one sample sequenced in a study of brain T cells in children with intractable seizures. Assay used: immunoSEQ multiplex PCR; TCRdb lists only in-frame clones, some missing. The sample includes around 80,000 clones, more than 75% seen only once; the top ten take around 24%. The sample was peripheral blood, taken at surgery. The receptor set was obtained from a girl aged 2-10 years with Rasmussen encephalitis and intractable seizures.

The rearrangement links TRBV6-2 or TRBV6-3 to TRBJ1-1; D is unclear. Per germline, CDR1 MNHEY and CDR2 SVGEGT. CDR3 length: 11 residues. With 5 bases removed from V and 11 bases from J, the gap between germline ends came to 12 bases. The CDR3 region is CASSQGFWAFF. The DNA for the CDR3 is TGTGCCAGCAGTCAAGGGTTCTGGGCTTTCTTT.

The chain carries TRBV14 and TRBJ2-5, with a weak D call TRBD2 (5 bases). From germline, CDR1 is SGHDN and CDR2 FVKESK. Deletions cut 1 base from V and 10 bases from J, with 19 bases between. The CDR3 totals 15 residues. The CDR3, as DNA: TGTGCCAGCAGCCAAGTATCTGATCCCCGGGGTATCCAGTACTTC. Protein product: CASSQVSDPRGIQYF.

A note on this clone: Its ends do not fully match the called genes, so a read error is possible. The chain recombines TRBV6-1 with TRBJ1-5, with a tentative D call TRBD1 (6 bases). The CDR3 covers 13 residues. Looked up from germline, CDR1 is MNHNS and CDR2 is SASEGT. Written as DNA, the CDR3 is TGTGCCAGCAGGGAAGGACAGAACCTCCCCCAGCATTTT. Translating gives CASREGQNLPQHF.

Written as DNA, the CDR3 is TGTGCCAGCAGGCCCGGGACATTCAATCAGCCCCAGCATTTT. It codes for CASRPGTFNQPQHF. The chain combines TRBV27 with TRBJ1-5, with a weak D call TRBD1 (6 bases). In germline, CDR1 is MNHEY, CDR2 SMNVEV (reference sequence). The CDR3 totals 14 residues. V was cut by 6 bases and J by 3 bases, with 12 bases left in between.

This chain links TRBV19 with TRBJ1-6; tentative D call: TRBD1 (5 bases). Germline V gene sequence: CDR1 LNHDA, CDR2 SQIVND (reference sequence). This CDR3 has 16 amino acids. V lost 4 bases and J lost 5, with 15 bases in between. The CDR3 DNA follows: TGTGCCAGTAGTAGGGACCGGGACCCCAATAATTCACCCCTCCACTTT. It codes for CASSRDRDPNNSPLHF.

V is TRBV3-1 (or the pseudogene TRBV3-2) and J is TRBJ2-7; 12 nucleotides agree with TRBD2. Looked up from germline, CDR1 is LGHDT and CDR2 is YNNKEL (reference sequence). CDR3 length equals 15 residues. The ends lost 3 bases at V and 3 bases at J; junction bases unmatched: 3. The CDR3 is CASSQGLAGIYEQYF. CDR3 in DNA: TGTGCCAGCAGCCAGGGACTAGCGGGTATCTACGAGCAGTACTTC.

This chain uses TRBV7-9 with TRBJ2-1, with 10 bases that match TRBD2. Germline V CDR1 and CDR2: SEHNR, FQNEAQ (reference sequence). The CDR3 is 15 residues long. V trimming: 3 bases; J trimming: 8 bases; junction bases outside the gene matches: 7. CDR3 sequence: CASSFSGGAWDEQFF. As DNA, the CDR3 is TGTGCCAGCAGCTTCAGCGGGGGGGCCTGGGATGAGCAGTTCTTC.

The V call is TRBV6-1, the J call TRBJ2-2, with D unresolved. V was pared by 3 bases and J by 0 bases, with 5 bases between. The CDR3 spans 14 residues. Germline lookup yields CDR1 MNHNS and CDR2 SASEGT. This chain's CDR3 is CASSDEPNTGELFF. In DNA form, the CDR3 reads TGTGCCAGCAGTGACGAACCGAACACCGGGGAGCTGTTTTTT.

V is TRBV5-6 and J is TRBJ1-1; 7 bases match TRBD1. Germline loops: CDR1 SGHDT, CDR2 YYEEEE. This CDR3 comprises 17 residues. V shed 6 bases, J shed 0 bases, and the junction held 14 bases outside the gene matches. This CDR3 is CASTFLAGQLMNTEAFF. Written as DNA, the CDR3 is TGTGCCAGCACCTTCCTCGCGGGACAGCTCATGAACACTGAAGCTTTCTTT.

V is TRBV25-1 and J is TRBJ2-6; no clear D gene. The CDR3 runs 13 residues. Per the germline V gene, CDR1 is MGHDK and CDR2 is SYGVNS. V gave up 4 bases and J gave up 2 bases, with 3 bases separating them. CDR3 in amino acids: CASSATGANVLTF. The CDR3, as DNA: TGTGCCAGCAGTGCCACTGGGGCCAACGTCCTGACTTTC.

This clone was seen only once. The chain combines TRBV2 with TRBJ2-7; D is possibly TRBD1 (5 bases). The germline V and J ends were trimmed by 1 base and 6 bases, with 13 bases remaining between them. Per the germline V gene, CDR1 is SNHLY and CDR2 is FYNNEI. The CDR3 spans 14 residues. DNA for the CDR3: TGTGCCAGCAGTGAAGGTCAGGGTTTGAGCGAGCAGTACTTC. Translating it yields CASSEGQGLSEQYF.

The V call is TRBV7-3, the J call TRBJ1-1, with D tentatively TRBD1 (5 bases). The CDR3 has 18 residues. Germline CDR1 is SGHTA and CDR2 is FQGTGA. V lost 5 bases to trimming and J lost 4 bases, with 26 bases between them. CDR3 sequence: CASSPIRSVSGQGTEAFF. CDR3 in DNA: TGTGCCAGCAGCCCAATACGCTCCGTATCGGGGCAAGGCACTGAAGCTTTCTTT.

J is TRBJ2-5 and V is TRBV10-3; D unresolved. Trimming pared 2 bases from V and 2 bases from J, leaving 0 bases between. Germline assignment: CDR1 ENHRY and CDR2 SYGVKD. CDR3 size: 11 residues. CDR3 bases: TGTGCCATCAGTGAGCAAGAGACCCAGTACTTC. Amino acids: CAISEQETQYF.

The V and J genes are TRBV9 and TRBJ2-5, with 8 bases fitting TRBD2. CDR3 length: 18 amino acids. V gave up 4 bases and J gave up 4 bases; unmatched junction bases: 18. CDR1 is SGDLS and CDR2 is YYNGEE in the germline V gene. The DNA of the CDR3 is TGTGCCAGCAGCCCCCGATCGGCTCAGGGAACTAGCGGAGAGACCCAGTACTTC. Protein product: CASSPRSAQGTSGETQYF.

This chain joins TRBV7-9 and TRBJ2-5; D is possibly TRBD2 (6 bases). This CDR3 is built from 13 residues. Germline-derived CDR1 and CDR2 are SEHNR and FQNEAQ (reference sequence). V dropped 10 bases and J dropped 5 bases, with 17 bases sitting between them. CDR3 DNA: TGTGCCACCGAGGAGGGCGGGTCTGAGACCCAGTACTTC. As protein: CATEEGGSETQYF.

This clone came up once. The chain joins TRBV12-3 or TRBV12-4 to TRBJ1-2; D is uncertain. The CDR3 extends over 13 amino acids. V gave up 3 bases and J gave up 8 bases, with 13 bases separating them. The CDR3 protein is CASSLTRAGGYTF. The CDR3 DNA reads TGTGCCAGCAGTTTGACCCGGGCGGGCGGCTACACCTTC.

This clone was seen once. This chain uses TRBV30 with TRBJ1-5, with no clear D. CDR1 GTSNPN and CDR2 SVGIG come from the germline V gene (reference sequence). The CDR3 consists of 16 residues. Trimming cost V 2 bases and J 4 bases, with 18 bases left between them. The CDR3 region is CAWSSSCCGPNQPQHF. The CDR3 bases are TGTGCCTGGAGTTCGTCTTGCTGTGGCCCTAATCAGCCCCAGCATTTT.

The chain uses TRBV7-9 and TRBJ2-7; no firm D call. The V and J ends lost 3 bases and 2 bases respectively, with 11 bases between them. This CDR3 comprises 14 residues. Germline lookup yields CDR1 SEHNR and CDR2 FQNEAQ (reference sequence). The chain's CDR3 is CASSFGGAPYEQYF. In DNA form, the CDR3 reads TGTGCCAGCAGCTTTGGCGGAGCTCCCTACGAGCAGTACTTC.

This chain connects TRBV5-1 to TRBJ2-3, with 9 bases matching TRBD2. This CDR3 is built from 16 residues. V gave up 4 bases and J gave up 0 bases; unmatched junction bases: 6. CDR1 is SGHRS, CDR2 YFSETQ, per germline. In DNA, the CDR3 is TGCGCCAGCAGCCCAAGACTAGCGGAAAGCACAGATACGCAGTATTTT. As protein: CASSPRLAESTDTQYF.

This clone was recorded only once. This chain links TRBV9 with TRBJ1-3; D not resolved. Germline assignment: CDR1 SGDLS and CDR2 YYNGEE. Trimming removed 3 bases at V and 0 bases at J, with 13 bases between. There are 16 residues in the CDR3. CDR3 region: CASSGDNLNSGNTIYF. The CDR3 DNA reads TGTGCCAGCAGCGGCGACAACCTTAACTCTGGAAACACCATATATTTT. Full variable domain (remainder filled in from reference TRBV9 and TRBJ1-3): DSGVTQTPKHLITATGQRVTLRCSPRSGDLSVYWYQQSLDQGLQFLIQYYNGEERAKGNILERFSAQQFPDLHSELNLSSLELGDSALYFCASSGDNLNSGNTIYFGEGSWLTVV.